The rows below give T cell receptor beta chains drawn from one sample of a study of T cells in Graves' hyperthyroidism and ophthalmopathy. Using its own MiXCR run on the multiplex PCR reads, TCRdb lists one record per CDR3 protein. The repertoire holds more than 300,000 distinct CDR3 sequences, with 15% to 20% as singletons. The sequencing input was blood. All receptors derive from a woman aged 30 to 39 with Graves' hyperthyroidism that later progressed to Graves' ophthalmopathy. Each CDR3 is given with its conserved first and last residue. The order of the fields is V gene, D gene, J gene, clone size, CDR3 DNA, CDR3 protein. A D gene is named only where the DNA matches it firmly. Size tells how often a clone was seen (once, few, many) or the class of an expanded clone, and some rows leave it out.

V: TRBV5-6
D: .
J: TRBJ1-2
size: once
DNA: TGTGCCAGCAGCTTTCTGGGCCAGGGAAGCTATGGCTACACCTTC
CDR3: CASSFLGQGSYGYTF

V: TRBV5-1
D: .
J: TRBJ2-5
size: many
DNA: TGCGCCAGCAGCTTGGGACTGGGCAGTGAAGAGACCCAGTACTTC
CDR3: CASSLGLGSEETQYF

V: TRBV28
D: .
J: TRBJ1-2
size: many
DNA: TGTGCCAGCAGTCACACCAGGGACACTAACTATGGCTACACCTTC
CDR3: CASSHTRDTNYGYTF

V: TRBV12-3/TRBV12-4
D: TRBD1
J: TRBJ2-1
size: once
DNA: TGTGCCAGCAGTCCTCGGACAGGGGGTGATGGTGAGCAGTTCTTC
CDR3: CASSPRTGGDGEQFF

V: TRBV27
D: TRBD1
J: TRBJ2-7
size: .
DNA: TGTGCCAGCAGGGACAGGGGGCTCTACGAGCAGTACTTC
CDR3: CASRDRGLYEQYF

V: TRBV7-9
D: TRBD2
J: TRBJ2-3
size: .
DNA: TGTGCCAGCAGCCGAACTAGCGACCCAGATACGCAGTATTTT
CDR3: CASSRTSDPDTQYF

V: TRBV29-1
D: .
J: TRBJ1-1
size: many
DNA: TGCAGCGGCTTGACAGAGAACACTGAAGCTTTCTTT
CDR3: CSGLTENTEAFF

V: TRBV6-5
D: .
J: TRBJ1-2
size: few
DNA: TGTGCCAGCAGTTACGAGGGAGAGGGGGGCCACACCTTC
CDR3: CASSYEGEGGHTF

V: TRBV12-3/TRBV12-4
D: .
J: TRBJ1-1
size: .
DNA: TGTGCCAGCAGTTTTGAGGGCGGAGGCACTGAAGCTTTCTTT
CDR3: CASSFEGGGTEAFF

V: TRBV20-1
D: .
J: TRBJ2-7
size: .
DNA: TGCAGTGACGAGAACATTGGTCGGGCTAGCCCTTCCTACGAGCAGTACTTC
CDR3: CSDENIGRASPSYEQYF

V: TRBV7-9
D: TRBD2
J: TRBJ2-1
size: few
DNA: TGTGCCAGCAGCATAAGCGGGGGGGCCGATGAGCAGTTCTTC
CDR3: CASSISGGADEQFF

V: TRBV25-1
D: .
J: TRBJ2-5
size: many
DNA: TGTGCCAGCAGTGATCCACAGAAGTACCAAGAGACCCAGTACTTC
CDR3: CASSDPQKYQETQYF

V: TRBV19
D: .
J: TRBJ2-2
size: .
DNA: TGTGCCAGTAGTATTCAGGGTACGATCACCGGGGAGCTGTTTTTT
CDR3: CASSIQGTITGELFF

V: TRBV19
D: .
J: TRBJ2-2
size: many
DNA: TGTGCCAGTAGTACCAGCAGATTGACCGGGGAGCTGTTTTTT
CDR3: CASSTSRLTGELFF

V: TRBV2
D: .
J: TRBJ2-3
size: many
DNA: TGTGCCAGCAGTGAACTTGGGGAGAGCTACTTCCCAGATACGCAGTATTTT
CDR3: CASSELGESYFPDTQYF

V: TRBV20-1
D: .
J: TRBJ2-1
size: many
DNA: TGCAGTGTCAGGGTGCCTAGCTGGTTCAATGAGCAGTTCTTC
CDR3: CSVRVPSWFNEQFF

V: TRBV11-1
D: .
J: TRBJ1-1
size: .
DNA: TGTGCCAGCAGCCCCCACGGGGGTGAAGCTTTCTTT
CDR3: CASSPHGGEAFF

V: TRBV6-4
D: .
J: TRBJ2-1
size: .
DNA: TGTGCCAGCAGTGTGCGGGCTACCTACAATGAGCAGTTCTTC
CDR3: CASSVRATYNEQFF

V: TRBV7-9
D: .
J: TRBJ1-3
size: few
DNA: TGTGCCAGCAGCTTGTGGCAAGGAAACACCATATATTTT
CDR3: CASSLWQGNTIYF

V: TRBV6-5
D: .
J: TRBJ2-7
size: many
DNA: TGTGCCAGCAGTTACGACAGCTCCTACGAGCAGTACTTC
CDR3: CASSYDSSYEQYF

V: TRBV28
D: .
J: TRBJ1-1
size: many
DNA: TGTGCCAGCAGTTTGGACCGGGGGCGGAACACTGAAGCTTTCTTT
CDR3: CASSLDRGRNTEAFF

V: TRBV28
D: .
J: TRBJ2-1
size: many
DNA: TGTGCCAGCAGTTTACTTCAGGGTTTTGGTACGAATGAGCAGTTCTTC
CDR3: CASSLLQGFGTNEQFF

V: TRBV5-6
D: .
J: TRBJ2-1
size: few
DNA: TGTGCCAGCAGCGAACCAAGCGGGTTGAAGTACAATGAGCAGTTCTTC
CDR3: CASSEPSGLKYNEQFF

V: TRBV5-1
D: TRBD2
J: TRBJ2-1
size: many
DNA: TGCGCCAGCAGCTTGGGGGCGACTAGCGGGAGGCCAAAAAACTACAATGAGCAGTTCTTC
CDR3: CASSLGATSGRPKNYNEQFF

V: TRBV11-1
D: .
J: TRBJ2-5
size: many
DNA: TGTGCCAGCAGCTCCAAGTGGGAGGAGAGGGAGACCCAGTACTTC
CDR3: CASSSKWEERETQYF

V: TRBV6-1
D: .
J: TRBJ1-2
size: many
DNA: TGTGCCAGCAATCGACGGGACTATGGCTACACCTTC
CDR3: CASNRRDYGYTF

V: TRBV20-1
D: .
J: TRBJ2-2
size: .
DNA: TGCAGTGCTAATAGGGGGAGCACCGGGGAGCTGTTTTTT
CDR3: CSANRGSTGELFF

V: TRBV6-1
D: TRBD1
J: TRBJ1-2
size: many
DNA: TGTGCCAGCAGTCCCAGGGACAGGGCTGGCTACACCTTC
CDR3: CASSPRDRAGYTF

V: TRBV28
D: .
J: TRBJ1-2
size: many
DNA: TGTGCCAGCAGTTTAAAGGCAGATTATGGCTACACCTTC
CDR3: CASSLKADYGYTF

V: TRBV2
D: TRBD1
J: TRBJ2-7
size: many
DNA: TGTGCCAGCAGTGGAAATTTTGTGGCGGGACAGGGTGCCTACGAGCAGTACTTC
CDR3: CASSGNFVAGQGAYEQYF

V: TRBV6-1
D: TRBD1
J: TRBJ1-1
size: once
DNA: TGTGCCAGCACCCCGTCTACAGGGGATACTGAAGCTTTCTTT
CDR3: CASTPSTGDTEAFF

V: TRBV20-1
D: .
J: TRBJ2-5
size: many
DNA: TGCAGTGCCGTGAAGGGGTTGGAAGAGACCCAGTACTTC
CDR3: CSAVKGLEETQYF

V: TRBV2
D: .
J: TRBJ2-5
size: many
DNA: TGTGCCAGCAGCGGGTTCAAGTCCCGTTTGGAGACCCAGTACTTC
CDR3: CASSGFKSRLETQYF

V: TRBV19
D: .
J: TRBJ2-1
size: .
DNA: TGTGCCAGTAGTATTGGCAAGAGCTCCTACAATGAGCAGTTCTTC
CDR3: CASSIGKSSYNEQFF

V: TRBV5-5
D: .
J: TRBJ1-2
size: few
DNA: TGTGCCAGCAGCTTTACGCTCGGAAACTATGGCTACACCTTC
CDR3: CASSFTLGNYGYTF

V: TRBV6-1
D: .
J: TRBJ2-2
size: many
DNA: TGTGCCAGCAGTGACGGACGGGGCTGGGAGCTGTTTTTT
CDR3: CASSDGRGWELFF

V: TRBV20-1
D: .
J: TRBJ1-4
size: many
DNA: TGCAGTGCTAGAGGGGGACCTAATGAAAAACTGTTTTTT
CDR3: CSARGGPNEKLFF

V: TRBV11-2
D: TRBD2
J: TRBJ2-1
size: many
DNA: TGTGCCAGCAGAAAATGGGGGAGGGCCTACAATGAGCAGTTCTTC
CDR3: CASRKWGRAYNEQFF

V: TRBV4-1
D: TRBD1
J: TRBJ2-5
size: many
DNA: TGCGCCAGCAGTCAGAACCGGGACAGGGGGCACCAAGAGACCCAGTACTTC
CDR3: CASSQNRDRGHQETQYF

V: TRBV27
D: .
J: TRBJ2-7
size: many
DNA: TGTGCCAGCAGTCCCCCCGGATGGGAAGCGTACGAGCAGTACTTC
CDR3: CASSPPGWEAYEQYF

V: TRBV30
D: .
J: TRBJ2-7
size: many
DNA: TGTGCCTGGCAGGACAGCTCCTACGAGCAGTACTTC
CDR3: CAWQDSSYEQYF